The clone carrying this T cell receptor (beta chain) was recorded once. The sample belongs to a study of shared clonotypes between healthy human individuals. This CDR3 contains 12 residues. CDR1 and CDR2 (germline): MDHEN, SYDVKM. Clones were read by immunoSEQ multiplex PCR, and TCRdb kept only the in-frame ones, dropping some. The sample has about 2.5 million clones; approximately 90% are singletons. This TCR was sampled from a man younger than 30 in good health. Some clones in this sample may be carry-over from other donors' samples. V usage is TRBV28 and J usage is TRBJ2-5; no firm D call. The J call is doubtful: the DNA matches TRBJ2-7 better. The specimen was naive CD4+ T cells from PBMCs. The sample's subset: CD45RA+ positively selected. The CDR3 coding sequence is TGTGCCAGCAGTCGGACCCGGGTCGAGCAGTACTTC. Its protein product is CASSRTRVEQYF.